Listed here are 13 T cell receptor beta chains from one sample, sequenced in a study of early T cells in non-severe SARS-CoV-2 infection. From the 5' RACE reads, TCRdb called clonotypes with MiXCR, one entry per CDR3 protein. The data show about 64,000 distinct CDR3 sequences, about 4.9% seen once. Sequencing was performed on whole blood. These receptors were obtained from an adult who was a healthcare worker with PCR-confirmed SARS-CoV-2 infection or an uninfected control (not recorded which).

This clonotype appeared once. This CDR3 reads CASSADRTGGRDEQFF. The CDR3 DNA reads TGTGCCAGCAGCGCCGACCGGACAGGGGGCAGGGATGAGCAGTTCTTC. V and J are TRBV13 and TRBJ2-1; 11 nucleotides align to TRBD1. Germline loops: CDR1 PRHDT, CDR2 FYEKMQ (reference sequence). CDR3 length: 16 amino acids. Trimming cost V 5 bases and J 8 bases; bases outside gene matches: 11.

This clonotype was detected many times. CDR3 in DNA: TGTGCCAGCAGTGATCTGGGGAAGTGGAACGAGCAGTACTTC. Amino acids: CASSDLGKWNEQYF. The V and J genes are TRBV6-1 and TRBJ2-7; D remains ambiguous. Germline V gives CDR1 MNHNS, CDR2 SASEGT. The CDR3 has 14 amino acids. Trimming removed 3 bases at V and 5 bases at J, with 14 bases between.

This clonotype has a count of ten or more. CDR3 sequence: CASSGPRMNQPQHF. Here the CDR3 DNA reads TGTGCCAGCAGTGGGCCCAGAATGAATCAGCCCCAGCATTTT. V gene TRBV2 combines with J gene TRBJ1-5; D is undetermined. There are 14 residues in the CDR3. Deletions cut 4 bases from V and 4 bases from J, with 11 bases between. Germline V gene sequence: CDR1 SNHLY, CDR2 FYNNEI.

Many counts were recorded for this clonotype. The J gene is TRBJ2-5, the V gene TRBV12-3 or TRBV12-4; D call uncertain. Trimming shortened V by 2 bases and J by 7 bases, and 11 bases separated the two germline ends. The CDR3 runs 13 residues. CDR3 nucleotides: TGTGCCAGCAGTTTAAGTCAGACCATGACCCAGTACTTC. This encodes CASSLSQTMTQYF.

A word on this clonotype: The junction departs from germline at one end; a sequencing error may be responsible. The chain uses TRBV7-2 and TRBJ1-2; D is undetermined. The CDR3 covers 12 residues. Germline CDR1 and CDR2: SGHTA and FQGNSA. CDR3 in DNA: TGTGCCGGCAGAGAGGGAGGCTATGGCTACACCTTC. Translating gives CAGREGGYGYTF. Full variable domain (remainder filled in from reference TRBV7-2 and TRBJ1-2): GAGVSQSPSNKVTEKGKDVELRCDPISGHTALYWYRQSLGQGLEFLIYFQGNSAPDKSGLPSDRFSAERTGGSVSTLTIQRTQQEDSAVYLCAGREGGYGYTFGSGTRLTVV.

The CDR3 reads CASSACTPPWGEKLFF. The CDR3 bases are TGTGCCAGCAGCGCCTGTACGCCCCCTTGGGGTGAAAAACTGTTTTTT. The chain joins TRBV21-1 to TRBJ1-4; the D segment call TRBD1 is taken from the table without a DNA check. TRBV21-1 is shown as a pseudogene. CDR3 length: 16 residues.

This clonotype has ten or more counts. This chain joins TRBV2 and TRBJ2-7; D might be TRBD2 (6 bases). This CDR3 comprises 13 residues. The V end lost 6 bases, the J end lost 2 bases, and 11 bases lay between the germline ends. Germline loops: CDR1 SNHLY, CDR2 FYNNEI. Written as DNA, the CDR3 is TGTGCCAGCAGACCCAGGACTACCTACGAGCAGTACTTC. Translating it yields CASRPRTTYEQYF.

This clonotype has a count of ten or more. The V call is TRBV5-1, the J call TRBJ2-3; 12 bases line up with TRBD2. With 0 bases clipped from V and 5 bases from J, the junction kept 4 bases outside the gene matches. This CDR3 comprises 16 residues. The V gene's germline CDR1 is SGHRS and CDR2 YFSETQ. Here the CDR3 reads CASSLVLAGGQDTQYF. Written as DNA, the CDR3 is TGCGCCAGCAGCTTGGTGCTAGCGGGGGGGCAAGATACGCAGTATTTT.

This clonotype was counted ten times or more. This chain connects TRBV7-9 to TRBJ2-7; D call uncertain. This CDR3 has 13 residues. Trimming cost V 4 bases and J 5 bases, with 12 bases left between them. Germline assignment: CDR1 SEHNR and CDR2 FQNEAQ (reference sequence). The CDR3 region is CASSSQGMDEQYF. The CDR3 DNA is TGTGCCAGCAGCTCACAAGGAATGGACGAGCAGTACTTC. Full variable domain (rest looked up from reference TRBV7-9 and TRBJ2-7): DTGVSQNPRHKITKRGQNVTFRCDPISEHNRLYWYRQTLGQGPEFLTYFQNEAQLEKSRLLSDRFSAERPKGSFSTLEIQRTEQGDSAMYLCASSSQGMDEQYFGPGTRLTVT.

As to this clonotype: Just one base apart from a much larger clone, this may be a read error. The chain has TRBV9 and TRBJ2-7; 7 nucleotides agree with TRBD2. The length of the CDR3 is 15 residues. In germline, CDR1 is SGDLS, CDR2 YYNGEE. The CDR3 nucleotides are TGTGCCAGCAGCGTAGTGCCTAGCGGCTCTTACGAGCTGTACTTC. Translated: CASSVVPSGSYELYF.

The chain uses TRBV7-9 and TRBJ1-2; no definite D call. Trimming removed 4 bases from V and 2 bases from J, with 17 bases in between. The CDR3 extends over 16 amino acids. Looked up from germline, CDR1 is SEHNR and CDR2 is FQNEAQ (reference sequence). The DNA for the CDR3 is TGTGCCAGCAGCTCCCACGCGGGGAGCCGGAACTATGGCTACACCTTC. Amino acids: CASSSHAGSRNYGYTF.

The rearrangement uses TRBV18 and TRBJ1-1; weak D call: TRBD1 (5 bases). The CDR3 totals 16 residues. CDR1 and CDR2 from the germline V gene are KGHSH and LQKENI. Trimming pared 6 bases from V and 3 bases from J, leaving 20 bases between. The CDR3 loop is CASSSSQGGAHTEAFF. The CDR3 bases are TGTGCCAGCTCGTCTTCCCAGGGAGGGGCCCACACTGAAGCTTTCTTT.

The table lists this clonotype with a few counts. CDR3 bases: TGTGCCAGCAGCCCTGGCGGGGGCTCCTACGAGCAGTACTTC. This translates into CASSPGGGSYEQYF. V gene TRBV7-8 combines with J gene TRBJ2-7; 7 nucleotides agree with TRBD2. CDR1 SGHVS and CDR2 FQNEAQ come from the germline V gene. The CDR3 has 14 amino acids. Losses at the gene ends were 5 bases for V and 0 bases for J; bases not matched to a gene: 4.